This T cell receptor (beta chain) was sequenced for a study of OX40 agonist ivuxolimab in advanced cancers. Here immunoSEQ multiplex PCR was the method, and the copy in TCRdb shows in-frame clones only, minus some. The sample contains around 76,000 clones, around 84% of which appear only once. Germline values: CDR1 SGHVS, CDR2 FQNEAQ. The CDR3 has 17 residues. V was cut by 5 bases and J by 3 bases, with 22 bases left in between. In this sample, this clone turned up once. Its specificity is unknown. Study findings and constraints: CD4+ and CD8+ blood T cells expanded clonally by week 6 at 0.1 to 3.0 mg/kg.

The chain uses TRBV7-8 and TRBJ2-5, with D possibly called TRBD1 or TRBD2 (6 bases each). The starting material was CD4+ or CD8+ T cells sorted from blood, obtained in a trial of the OX40 agonist ivuxolimab. The receptor was derived from an adult with an advanced solid tumor such as melanoma, head and neck, liver or kidney cancer. The CDR3 nucleotides are TGTGCCAGCAGCCAAACCACCCGGGGGCCTGTGGAAGAGACCCAGTACTTC. This translates into CASSQTTRGPVEETQYF.